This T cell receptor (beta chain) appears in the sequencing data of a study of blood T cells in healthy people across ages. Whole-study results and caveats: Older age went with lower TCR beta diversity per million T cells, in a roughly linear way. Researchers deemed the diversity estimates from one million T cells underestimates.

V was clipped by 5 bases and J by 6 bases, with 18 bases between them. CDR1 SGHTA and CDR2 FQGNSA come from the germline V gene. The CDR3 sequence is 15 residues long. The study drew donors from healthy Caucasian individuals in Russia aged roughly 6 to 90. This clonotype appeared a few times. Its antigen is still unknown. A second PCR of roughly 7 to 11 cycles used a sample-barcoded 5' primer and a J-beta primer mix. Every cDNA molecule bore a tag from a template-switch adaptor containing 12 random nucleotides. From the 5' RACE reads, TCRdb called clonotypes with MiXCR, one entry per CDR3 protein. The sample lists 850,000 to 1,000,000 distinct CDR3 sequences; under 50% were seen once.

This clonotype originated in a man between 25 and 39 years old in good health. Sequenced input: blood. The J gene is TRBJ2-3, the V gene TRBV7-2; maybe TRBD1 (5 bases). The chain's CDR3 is CASSPPFQGTDTQYF. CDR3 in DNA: TGTGCCAGCAGCCCACCCTTTCAGGGAACCGATACGCAGTATTTT.